This T cell receptor beta chain was profiled in a study of T-cell reconstitution after alpha-beta-depleted transplantation in children. Study-level findings and limits: Two months or so post-transplant, alpha-beta T cells reportedly derived from several hundred expanded graft clones.

The germline gives CDR1 SGHAT, CDR2 FQDESV (reference sequence). V was pared by 3 bases and J by 2 bases, with 17 bases between. The CDR3 runs to 18 residues. TCRbeta library construction was performed incorporating unique molecular identifiers. TCRdb re-analysed the PCR reads in MiXCR, keeping a single row per CDR3 protein. Here the sample spans hundreds of thousands of distinct CDR3 sequences, about an eighth being singletons. This clonotype turned up a few times. Its target is not known. This clonotype was sampled from a girl aged 2 to 9 with congenital amegakaryocytic thrombocytopenia, due to receive a stem cell transplant. The sample was PBMCs, taken before TCRalphabeta/CD19-depleted stem cell transplant. J is TRBJ2-6 and V is TRBV11-1; a weak D match, TRBD2 (6 bases). CDR3 sequence: CASSFSVTRGTGANVLTF. The CDR3 region has the DNA TGTGCCAGCAGCTTCTCCGTGACTAGGGGTACTGGGGCCAACGTCCTGACTTTC.